The 10 T cell receptor beta chains presented below share a single source sample, sequenced in a study of shared clonotypes between healthy human individuals. Assay used: immunoSEQ multiplex PCR; TCRdb lists only in-frame clones, some missing. The table has about 1.5 million clones, 98% seen once. The material sequenced was naive CD4+ T cells sorted from blood. The sample's subset: CD45RA+ positively selected. The receptors stem from a man younger than 45 in good health.

The chain couples TRBV5-1 to TRBJ2-1, with 8 bases that match TRBD2. CDR3 length: 18 amino acids. Trimming cost V 2 bases and J 0 bases; bases outside gene matches: 10. Germline V gene lookup returns CDR1 SGHRS and CDR2 YFSETQ. CDR3: CASSFRTSSFSSYNEQFF. CDR3 in DNA: TGCGCCAGCAGCTTCCGGACTAGCTCTTTCAGCTCCTACAATGAGCAGTTCTTC.

The chain carries TRBV5-1 and TRBJ2-5, with D perhaps being TRBD1 or TRBD2 (5 bases each). Germline lookup yields CDR1 SGHRS and CDR2 YFSETQ. The CDR3 is made up of 16 amino acids. Trimming took 1 base from V and 3 from J, leaving 16 bases between them. CDR3 amino acids: CASSLSSSGTEETQYF. For the CDR3, the DNA is TGCGCCAGCAGCTTGTCGTCGTCTGGGACGGAAGAGACCCAGTACTTC.

CDR3 sequence (DNA): TGTGCCAGCAGCTTAACCGTTTCCCGGATGATGAACACTGAAGCTTTCTTT. It codes for CASSLTVSRMMNTEAFF. The rearrangement joins TRBV11-2 to TRBJ1-1; D not certain. CDR1 SGHAT and CDR2 FQNNGV come from the germline V gene. V was shortened by 2 bases and J by 0 bases, with 16 bases between the two germline ends. This CDR3 contains 17 residues.

The chain recombines TRBV7-3 with TRBJ2-2, with D perhaps matching TRBD1 (6 bases). Germline V gene data show CDR1 as SGHTA and CDR2 as FQGTGA. The CDR3 has 16 amino acids. Trimming removed 0 bases from V and 1 base from J, with 9 bases in between. The CDR3 region has the DNA TGTGCCAGCAGCTTAACGGGACAATTGAACACCGGGGAGCTGTTTTTT. Protein: CASSLTGQLNTGELFF.

The CDR3 protein is CASSARPGGVTQYF. DNA for the CDR3: TGTGCCAGCAGTGCACGACCAGGGGGAGTTACCCAGTACTTC. The rearrangement joins TRBV6-1 to TRBJ2-5; the match to TRBD1 covers 7 bases. The trim removed 4 bases at V and 8 bases at J, leaving 10 bases unmatched. The CDR3 length is 14 residues. The V gene's germline CDR1 is MNHNS and CDR2 SASEGT.

This clone was seen just once. The V gene is TRBV28, the J gene TRBJ1-2; the D gene is possibly TRBD1 (5 bases). CDR1 is MDHEN and CDR2 is SYDVKM in the germline V gene. The V and J ends lost 6 bases and 4 bases respectively, with 12 bases between them. There are 13 residues in the CDR3. This CDR3 reads CASRRGPSYGYTF. The CDR3 DNA follows: TGTGCCAGCAGGAGGGGTCCATCCTATGGCTACACCTTC.

V and J are TRBV2 and TRBJ1-1, with unresolved D. Germline CDR1 SNHLY, CDR2 FYNNEI. This CDR3 comprises 11 residues. Trimming cost V 2 bases and J 11 bases, with 9 bases left between them. CDR3 DNA: TGTGCCAGCAGTGAACTTAGTCGGGCTTTCTTT. Translating gives CASSELSRAFF.

V is TRBV5-1 and J is TRBJ2-1, with 9 bases matching TRBD1. The CDR3 loop spans 15 amino acids. Germline V gene data show CDR1 as SGHRS and CDR2 as YFSETQ. After removal of 6 bases from V and 9 bases from J, the junction contained 13 bases not matched to a gene. The CDR3 region is CASMLGQGTGSEQFF. The CDR3, as DNA: TGCGCCAGCATGCTGGGACAGGGCACAGGGAGTGAGCAGTTCTTC. The full variable domain, rest sourced from reference TRBV5-1 and TRBJ2-1, is KAGVTQTPRYLIKTRGQQVTLSCSPISGHRSVSWYQQTPGQGLQFLFEYFSETQRNKGNFPGRFSGRQFSNSRSEMNVSTLELGDSALYLCASMLGQGTGSEQFFGPGTRLTVL.

This clone was found once. The chain links TRBV14 to TRBJ1-4; 9 bases agree with TRBD1. Per the germline V gene, CDR1 is SGHDN and CDR2 is FVKESK. The trim removed 6 bases at V and 8 bases at J, leaving 10 bases unmatched. This CDR3 spans 15 amino acids. The CDR3, as DNA: TGTGCCAGCAGTCCACCGGGACAGGGAACAGAAAAACTGTTTTTT. It translates to CASSPPGQGTEKLFF.

V is TRBV11-3 and J is TRBJ2-7, with 7 bases lining up with TRBD1. With V trimmed by 5 bases and J by 0 bases, 4 bases remained unmatched. CDR1 SGHNT and CDR2 YENEEA come from the germline V gene. This CDR3 comprises 14 residues. The CDR3 DNA reads TGTGCCAGCAGCAAGGGACAGTCCTCCTACGAGCAGTACTTC. Protein sequence: CASSKGQSSYEQYF. The whole variable domain, remainder taken from reference TRBV11-3 and TRBJ2-7, is EAGVVQSPRYKIIEKKQPVAFWCNPISGHNTLYWYLQNLGQGPELLIRYENEEAVDDSQLPKDRFSAERLKGVDSTLKIQPAELGDSAVYLCASSKGQSSYEQYFGPGTRLTVT.